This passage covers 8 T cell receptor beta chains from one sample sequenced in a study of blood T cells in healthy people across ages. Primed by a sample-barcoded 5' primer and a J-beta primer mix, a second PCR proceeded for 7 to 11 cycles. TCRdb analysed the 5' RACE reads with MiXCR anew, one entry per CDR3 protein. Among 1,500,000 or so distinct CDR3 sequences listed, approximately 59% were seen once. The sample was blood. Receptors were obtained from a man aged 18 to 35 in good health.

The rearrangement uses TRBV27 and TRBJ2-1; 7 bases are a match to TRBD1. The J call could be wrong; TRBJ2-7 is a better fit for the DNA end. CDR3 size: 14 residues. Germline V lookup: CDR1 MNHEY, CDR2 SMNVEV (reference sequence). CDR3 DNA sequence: TGTGCCAGCAGTTCTCAGGGGGTCTACAATGAGCAGTACTTC. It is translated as CASSSQGVYNEQYF.

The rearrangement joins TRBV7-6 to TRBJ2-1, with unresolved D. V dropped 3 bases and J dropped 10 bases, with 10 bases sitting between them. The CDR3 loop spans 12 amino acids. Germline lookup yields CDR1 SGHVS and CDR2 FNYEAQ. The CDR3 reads CASSFNHREQFF. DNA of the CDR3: TGTGCCAGCAGCTTCAACCACCGGGAGCAGTTCTTC.

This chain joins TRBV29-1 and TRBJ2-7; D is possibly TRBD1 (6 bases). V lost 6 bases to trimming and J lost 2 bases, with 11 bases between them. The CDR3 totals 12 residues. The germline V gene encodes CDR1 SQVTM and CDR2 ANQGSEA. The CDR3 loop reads CSVEQGPYEQYF. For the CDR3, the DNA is TGCAGCGTAGAACAGGGCCCCTACGAGCAGTACTTC.

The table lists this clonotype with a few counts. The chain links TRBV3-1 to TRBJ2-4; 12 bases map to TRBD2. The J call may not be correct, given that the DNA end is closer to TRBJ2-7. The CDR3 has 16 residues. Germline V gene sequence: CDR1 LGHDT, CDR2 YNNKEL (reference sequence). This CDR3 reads CASSQDWTSGKSEQYF. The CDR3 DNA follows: TGTGCCAGCAGCCAAGATTGGACTAGCGGGAAAAGCGAGCAGTACTTC.

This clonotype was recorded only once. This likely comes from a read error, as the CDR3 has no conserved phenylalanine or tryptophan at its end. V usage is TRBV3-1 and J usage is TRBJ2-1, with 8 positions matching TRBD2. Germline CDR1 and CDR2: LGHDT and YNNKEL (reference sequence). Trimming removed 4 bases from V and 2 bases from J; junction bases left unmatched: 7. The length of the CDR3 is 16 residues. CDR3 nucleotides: TGTGCCAGCAGCCCCGCGGTAGCGGGACCCTACAATGAGCAGTTCTCC. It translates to CASSPAVAGPYNEQFS.

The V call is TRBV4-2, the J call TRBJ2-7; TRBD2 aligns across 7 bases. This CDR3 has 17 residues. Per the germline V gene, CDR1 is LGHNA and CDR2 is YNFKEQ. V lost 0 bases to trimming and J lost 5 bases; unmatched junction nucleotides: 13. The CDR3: CASSQDPGTTLGDEQYF. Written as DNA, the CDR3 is TGTGCCAGCAGCCAAGATCCGGGGACTACCTTAGGCGACGAGCAGTACTTC.

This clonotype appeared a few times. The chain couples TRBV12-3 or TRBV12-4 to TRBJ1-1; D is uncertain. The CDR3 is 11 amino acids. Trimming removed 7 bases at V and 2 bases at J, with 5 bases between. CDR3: CASMANTEAFF. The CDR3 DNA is TGTGCCAGCATGGCCAACACTGAAGCTTTCTTT.

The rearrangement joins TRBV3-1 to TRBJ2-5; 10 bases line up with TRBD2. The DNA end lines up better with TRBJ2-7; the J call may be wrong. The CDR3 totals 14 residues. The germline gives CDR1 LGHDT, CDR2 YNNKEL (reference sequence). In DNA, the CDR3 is TGTGCCAGCAGCCCTAGCGGGAGTCGACGCGAGCAGTACTTC. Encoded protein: CASSPSGSRREQYF.